This T cell receptor beta chain was sequenced for a study of early T cells in non-severe SARS-CoV-2 infection. Tagging with unique molecular identifiers was applied to individual cDNA molecules. TCRdb re-derived calls from the 5' RACE reads in MiXCR, one entry per CDR3 protein. The sample records around 44,000 distinct CDR3 sequences, over 7.5% being singletons. This clonotype was counted a few times. Antigen: not known. Study observations and caveats: Matching against VDJdb likely underestimated virus-specific expansions, favoring anti-spike CD8.

This CDR3 spans 14 amino acids. Between the trimmed V and J ends, which lost 5 bases and 4 bases, there was a span of 12 bases. Looked up from germline, CDR1 is LNHDA and CDR2 is SQIVND (reference sequence). Sequenced input: whole blood. The rearrangement joins TRBV19 to TRBJ2-1; tentatively, D is TRBD2 (7 bases). The receptor's source is an adult who was a healthcare worker with PCR-confirmed SARS-CoV-2 infection or an uninfected control (not recorded which). The chain's CDR3 is CASSGAGTYNEQFF. CDR3 coding DNA: TGTGCCAGTAGTGGAGCGGGGACATACAATGAGCAGTTCTTC.